This T cell receptor (beta chain) was found in a study of immune cell composition in non-small cell lung cancer. The wider study: Lung adenocarcinoma or squamous carcinoma made up most tumours.

A remark on this clone: Its antigen is undetermined.

Points from the study as a whole: Around four fifths of squamous and approximately 31% of adenocarcinoma cases had tumour-associated clones >0.5%.

CDR1 SGHDT and CDR2 YYEEEE come from the germline V gene. Trimming cost V 3 bases and J 0 bases; bases outside gene matches: 8. The length of the CDR3 is 16 residues. Measured with immunoSEQ multiplex PCR; TCRdb has only the in-frame clones, and not every one. The repertoire holds around 13,000 clones, with approximately 70% as singletons. The clonotype comes from a human donor with non-small cell lung cancer. Sequenced: lung tumor tissue. The chain couples TRBV5-6 to TRBJ2-5; TRBD2 matches at 7 bases. The CDR3, as DNA: TGTGCCAGCAGCTCGCGAGCGGGGCGCAACCAAGAGACCCAGTACTTC. Amino acids: CASSSRAGRNQETQYF.